This T cell receptor beta chain stems from a study of low-dose radiotherapy and immunotherapy resistance in tumors. The CDR3 runs 14 residues. With 6 bases removed from V and 6 bases from J, the gap between germline ends came to 15 bases. The time point denotes: before trial treatment. Priming of first-strand cDNA relied on TRAV- and TRBV-specific primers (covering alpha and beta chains). Both a constant-region primer and a V-primer adapter served to amplify TCRs across roughly 20 PCR cycles. A single record per CDR3 protein comes from TCRdb applying MiXCR to the reads. The table includes some 71,000 distinct CDR3 sequences, 30% to 40% detected once. This clonotype was seen repeatedly, ten times or more.

The gene calls are TRBV12-3 or TRBV12-4 and TRBJ1-5; no clear D gene. Sample: PBMCs, taken before treatment. The receptor was derived from a female donor with ovarian cancer. The CDR3 loop reads CASRNPNWGQPQHF. For the CDR3, the DNA is TGTGCCAGCAGGAACCCCAACTGGGGTCAGCCCCAGCATTTT.